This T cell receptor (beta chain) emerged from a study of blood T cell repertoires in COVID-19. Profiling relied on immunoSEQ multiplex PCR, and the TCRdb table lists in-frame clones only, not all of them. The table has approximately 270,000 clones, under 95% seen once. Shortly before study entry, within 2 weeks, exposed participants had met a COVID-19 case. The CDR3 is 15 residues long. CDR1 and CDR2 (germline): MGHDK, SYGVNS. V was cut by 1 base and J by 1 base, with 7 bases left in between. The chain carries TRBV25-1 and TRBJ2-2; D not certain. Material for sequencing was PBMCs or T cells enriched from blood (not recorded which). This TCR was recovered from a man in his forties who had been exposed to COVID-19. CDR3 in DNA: TGTGCCAGCAGTGAATCGGTCGAGAACACCGGGGAGCTGTTTTTT. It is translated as CASSESVENTGELFF.